The next 20 T cell receptor beta chains were all read from a single sample in a study of blood T cell repertoires in COVID-19. This table comes from immunoSEQ multiplex PCR, and its TCRdb copy is limited to in-frame clones, with some not included. The sample holds about 320,000 clones; roughly nine tenths are singletons and the top ten take 2% to 3%. Sequences were obtained from PBMCs or T cells enriched from blood (not recorded which). The receptors were sampled from a man in his 60s who had recovered from COVID-19.

The chain employs TRBV7-9 and TRBJ2-2; D might be TRBD2 (6 bases). V lost 4 bases, J lost 1 base, and 10 bases lay in between. CDR3 length: 15 amino acids. Germline CDR1 is SEHNR and CDR2 is FQNEAQ (reference sequence). The CDR3 nucleotides read TGTGCCAGCAGCTCAAATAGCGGGAACACCGGGGAGCTGTTTTTT. Translating it yields CASSSNSGNTGELFF.

The chain employs TRBV16 and TRBJ1-2; D is possibly TRBD1 (5 bases). Germline V lookup: CDR1 KGHSY, CDR2 FQNENV. The CDR3 consists of 14 residues. Trimming pared 1 base from V and 8 bases from J, leaving 14 bases between. The CDR3 protein is CASSQFLGGNGYTF. CDR3 in DNA: TGTGCCAGCAGCCAATTTCTCGGGGGGAACGGCTACACCTTC.

V usage is TRBV6-2 or TRBV6-3 and J usage is TRBJ1-4; D might be TRBD1 (5 bases). The CDR3 covers 15 residues. The germline V gene has CDR1 MNHEY and CDR2 SVGEGT. Trimming pared 6 bases from V and 4 bases from J, leaving 15 bases between. The CDR3 nucleotides are TGTGCCAGCAGCCGACGACAGTCACTTAATGAAAAACTGTTTTTT. Translation gives CASSRRQSLNEKLFF.

This chain uses TRBV7-2 with TRBJ2-7; 10 positions match TRBD1. The CDR3 covers 14 residues. The junction had 6 bases not matched to a gene; V was cut back by 5 bases and J by 5 bases. Germline loops: CDR1 SGHTA, CDR2 FQGNSA. Written as DNA, the CDR3 is TGTGCCAGCAGCGTCCGGGACAGGGGCCACGAGCAGTACTTC. Protein sequence: CASSVRDRGHEQYF.

This chain joins TRBV7-9 and TRBJ1-4; TRBD1 agrees at 8 bases. The germline V gene has CDR1 SEHNR and CDR2 FQNEAQ (reference sequence). V shed 2 bases and J 0 bases; nucleotides not matched to a gene: 5. The CDR3 extends over 17 amino acids. The CDR3 loop is CASSLSPGQATNEKLFF. CDR3 nucleotide sequence: TGTGCCAGCAGCTTATCCCCGGGACAGGCAACTAATGAAAAACTGTTTTTT.

The J gene is TRBJ2-7, the V gene TRBV5-1; tentative D call: TRBD2 (6 bases). Germline CDR1 is SGHRS and CDR2 is YFSETQ. The CDR3 has 15 residues. V was clipped by 4 bases and J by 2 bases, with 16 bases between them. CDR3 DNA sequence: TGCGCCAGCAGCGTCTTGGGTGGCGGGACCTACGAGCAGTACTTC. The encoded protein is CASSVLGGGTYEQYF.

The gene calls are TRBV19 and TRBJ1-2, with 7 bases matching TRBD1. There are 15 residues in the CDR3. CDR1 LNHDA and CDR2 SQIVND come from the germline V gene (reference sequence). Unmatched junction bases numbered 6, after V lost 5 bases and J lost 0 bases. The CDR3 DNA reads as TGTGCCAGTAGTCAAAAAGGGACAGCTAACTATGGCTACACCTTC. It specifies CASSQKGTANYGYTF.

This chain connects TRBV4-1 to TRBJ1-5, with D possibly TRBD1 on 5 matching bases. CDR1 is MGHRA, CDR2 YSYEKL, per germline. The CDR3 contains 15 residues. The ends were cut back, 4 bases at V and 3 bases at J, with 13 bases in the middle. CDR3 in DNA: TGCGCCAGCAGCCCTAAGGGGACTATCAATCAGCCCCAGCATTTT. Amino acid sequence: CASSPKGTINQPQHF.

This chain connects TRBV10-2 to TRBJ1-1, with 7 bases lining up with TRBD1. Germline CDR1 and CDR2: WSHSY and SAAADI. The CDR3 consists of 13 residues. Trimming took 4 bases from V and 3 from J; bases not matched to a gene: 2. The CDR3 reads CASSGGQHTEAFF. CDR3 DNA: TGCGCCAGCAGTGGGGGACAGCACACTGAAGCTTTCTTT.

The J gene is TRBJ2-7, the V gene TRBV5-4; D is perhaps TRBD2 (6 bases). The V gene's germline CDR1 is SGHNT and CDR2 YYREEE (reference sequence). This CDR3 has 16 residues. Deletions cut 4 bases from V and 3 bases from J, with 20 bases between. CDR3 residues: CASSASSPRENYEQYF. The CDR3 bases are TGTGCCAGCAGCGCTTCTTCCCCCCGGGAGAACTACGAGCAGTACTTC.

The rearrangement joins TRBV11-1 to TRBJ2-7, with 8 bases matching TRBD1. Losses at the gene ends were 1 base for V and 0 bases for J; bases not matched to a gene: 2. The CDR3 is made up of 15 amino acids. From germline, CDR1 is SGHAT and CDR2 FQDESV (reference sequence). CDR3 protein: CASSLGTGTSYEQYF. CDR3 sequence (DNA): TGTGCCAGCAGCTTAGGGACAGGGACCTCCTACGAGCAGTACTTC.

V gene TRBV5-1 combines with J gene TRBJ2-5; D is unclear. The CDR3 length is 14 residues. CDR1 SGHRS and CDR2 YFSETQ come from the germline V gene. V was trimmed by 1 base and J by 3 bases, leaving 10 bases between them. CDR3 coding DNA: TGCGCCAGCAGCTTGTTATCCGCGAAAGAGACCCAGTACTTC. Protein sequence: CASSLLSAKETQYF.

This clone was seen a single time. Because the CDR3's place on the DNA is in doubt, the DNA is left out and the CDR3 is given as listed by TCRdb. The rearrangement joins TRBV9 to TRBJ2-1; TRBD1, the D gene given by the table, was not confirmed from the DNA. Germline CDR1 and CDR2: SGDLS and YYNGEE. The CDR3 spans 12 amino acids, including both terminal residues. The CDR3 sequence is CASSVAEGAAFF.

The chain uses TRBV27 and TRBJ1-1; TRBD1 agrees at 9 bases. Germline V CDR1 and CDR2: MNHEY, SMNVEV (reference sequence). The CDR3 spans 12 residues. J lost 11 bases, V lost 6 bases, and 7 bases had no gene match. The CDR3 spells CASSPTGGRAFF. In nucleotides, the CDR3 is TGTGCCAGCAGCCCTACAGGGGGCCGGGCTTTCTTT.

The gene calls are TRBV14 and TRBJ1-1, with no clear D. The CDR3 loop spans 15 amino acids. V dropped 0 bases and J dropped 2 bases, with 10 bases sitting between them. CDR1 and CDR2 (germline): SGHDN, FVKESK. The CDR3 loop is CASSQEAAYNTEAFF. In DNA, the CDR3 is TGTGCCAGCAGCCAAGAAGCGGCCTATAACACTGAAGCTTTCTTT. The complete variable domain, with remaining parts taken from reference TRBV14 and TRBJ1-1, reads EAGVTQFPSHSVIEKGQTVTLRCDPISGHDNLYWYRRVMGKEIKFLLHFVKESKQDESGMPNNRFLAERTGGTYSTLKVQPAELEDSGVYFCASSQEAAYNTEAFFGQGTRLTVV.

The V gene is TRBV5-1, the J gene TRBJ2-7; a weak D match, TRBD1 (6 bases). Trimming pared 0 bases from V and 1 base from J, leaving 11 bases between. This CDR3 comprises 15 residues. Germline values: CDR1 SGHRS, CDR2 YFSETQ. CDR3 sequence (DNA): TGCGCCAGCAGCTTGGCCAGACAGGTTTCCTACGAGCAGTACTTC. As protein: CASSLARQVSYEQYF.

The genes are TRBV12-3 or TRBV12-4 and TRBJ2-3; the D is unclear. Trimming cost V 4 bases and J 3 bases, with 2 bases left between them. The CDR3 contains 11 residues. The CDR3 spells CASSSTDTQYF. The CDR3 DNA is TGTGCCAGCAGTTCAACAGATACGCAGTATTTT.

This rearrangement joins TRBV5-1 to TRBJ2-2, with 12 bases fitting TRBD1. The ends lost 4 bases at V and 5 bases at J; junction bases unmatched: 6. The CDR3 is made up of 16 amino acids. The germline V gene encodes CDR1 SGHRS and CDR2 YFSETQ. The CDR3 coding sequence is TGCGCCAGCAGCCCGGGACAGGGGGCAATAACCGGGGAGCTGTTTTTT. This translates into CASSPGQGAITGELFF.

As DNA, the CDR3 is TGTGCCAGCAGCTTGCGGGGACAGTTCGGCTACACCTTC. Protein product: CASSLRGQFGYTF. V is TRBV5-5 and J is TRBJ1-2, with 7 bases identical to TRBD1. The trim removed 1 base at V and 8 bases at J, leaving 5 bases unmatched. This CDR3 has 13 amino acids. The germline CDR1 and CDR2 sequences are SGHKS and YYEKEE (reference sequence).

The rearrangement uses TRBV6-5 and TRBJ1-5; no firm D call. Trimming left V 6 bases short and J 8 bases short, with 8 bases between. CDR1 MNHEY and CDR2 SVGAGI come from the germline V gene. The CDR3 covers 11 residues. In nucleotides, the CDR3 is TGTGCCAGCAGGGTCGGAGAGCCCCAGCATTTT. Amino acids: CASRVGEPQHF.